The 22 T cell receptor beta chains below come from one sample, sequenced in a study of cytomegalovirus exposure and HLA in healthy donors. Primers: 60 Vbeta forward and 13 Jbeta reverse. Here immunoSEQ multiplex PCR was the method, and the copy in TCRdb shows in-frame clones only, minus some. This sample has 310,000 or so clones; roughly 89% occur once, and the top ten carry 2% to 3%. The sequenced sample consisted of PBMCs. These receptors were collected from a woman aged 18-29 years in good health and CMV-seronegative.

The chain couples TRBV27 to TRBJ2-7; TRBD2 aligns across 9 bases. The trim removed 8 bases at V and 3 bases at J, leaving 14 bases unmatched. The CDR3 contains 16 residues. Germline V CDR1 and CDR2: MNHEY, SMNVEV (reference sequence). CDR3 in amino acids: CASRKGAGGLVYEQYF. In DNA form, the CDR3 reads TGTGCCAGCCGAAAAGGGGCGGGGGGGCTTGTCTACGAGCAGTACTTC.

The rearrangement links TRBV7-8 to TRBJ1-6; 8 bases map to TRBD1. CDR1 and CDR2 (germline): SGHVS, FQNEAQ. Trimming took 4 bases from V and 7 from J; bases not matched to a gene: 12. CDR3 length: 17 residues. The DNA of the CDR3 is TGTGCCAGCAGCTCCTTCAGGGCAGGGGGCGGAAATTCACCCCTCCACTTT. It is translated as CASSSFRAGGGNSPLHF.

This clone has a single count. The V call is TRBV29-1, the J call TRBJ2-3, with 12 bases matching TRBD2. The CDR3 has 14 residues. J lost 4 bases, V lost 4 bases, and 3 bases had no gene match. Germline V gene sequence: CDR1 SQVTM, CDR2 ANQGSEA. As DNA, the CDR3 is TGCAGCGTTGCGGCTAGCGGGGGGGCAGATACGCAGTATTTT. It translates to CSVAASGGADTQYF.

The genes are TRBV6-1 and TRBJ2-2, with 7 nucleotides matching TRBD1. From germline, CDR1 is MNHNS and CDR2 SASEGT. The CDR3 is 15 amino acids. The ends lost 8 bases at V and 0 bases at J; junction bases unmatched: 6. In DNA form, the CDR3 reads TGTGCCAGCGCAAGGGGACAGACGAACACCGGGGAGCTGTTTTTT. It yields the protein CASARGQTNTGELFF.

This clone was recorded only once. This chain links TRBV6-5 with TRBJ2-7, with 7 bases lining up with TRBD1. CDR1 is MNHEY, CDR2 SVGAGI, per germline. J lost 3 bases, V lost 9 bases, and 8 bases had no gene match. This CDR3 spans 13 amino acids. Written as DNA, the CDR3 is TGTGCCAGTACCAAGGGGACAGACTACGAGCAGTACTTC. Amino acids: CASTKGTDYEQYF.

The chain joins TRBV14 to TRBJ2-7; 10 bases are shared with TRBD1. This CDR3 spans 14 amino acids. The germline gives CDR1 SGHDN, CDR2 FVKESK. J gave up 8 bases and V 4 bases, and 8 bases lay outside the gene matches. The CDR3 is CASSPIRTGGKQYF. The CDR3 DNA sequence: TGTGCCAGCAGCCCGATTCGGACAGGGGGGAAGCAGTACTTC.

This clone was seen once. The chain uses TRBV2 and TRBJ2-3, with D perhaps TRBD2 (6 bases). V lost 10 bases, J lost 0 bases, and 11 bases lay in between. The CDR3 totals 13 residues. Germline V CDR1 and CDR2: SNHLY, FYNNEI. CDR3 DNA sequence: TGTGCCAAATCGGGACTCAGCACAGATACGCAGTATTTT. Translated: CAKSGLSTDTQYF.

The rearrangement uses TRBV5-6 and TRBJ2-2, with D uncertain. V lost 2 bases, J lost 2 bases, and 4 bases lay in between. The CDR3 sequence is 13 residues long. Germline lookup yields CDR1 SGHDT and CDR2 YYEEEE. The CDR3 loop reads CASSFHNTGELFF. The CDR3, as DNA: TGTGCCAGCAGCTTCCATAACACCGGGGAGCTGTTTTTT. The entire variable domain, with the rest obtained from reference TRBV5-6 and TRBJ2-2, is as follows: DAGVTQSPTHLIKTRGQQVTLRCSPKSGHDTVSWYQQALGQGPQFIFQYYEEEERQRGNFPDRFSGHQFPNYSSELNVNALLLGDSALYLCASSFHNTGELFFGEGSRLTVL.

Written as DNA, the CDR3 is TGTGCCAGCAGCCCCGGGACAGGGTCGGGCGAGCAGTACTTC. Amino acids: CASSPGTGSGEQYF. The rearrangement uses TRBV4-2 and TRBJ2-7, with 9 bases aligning to TRBD1. CDR1 and CDR2 (germline): LGHNA, YNFKEQ. V lost 4 bases to trimming and J lost 6 bases; unmatched junction nucleotides: 7. The CDR3 is 14 amino acids.

A remark on this clone: At one of its ends the junction is not consistent with the germline gene, which may arise from a read error. The chain couples TRBV2 to TRBJ2-1, with 14 bases matching TRBD2. The length of the CDR3 is 11 residues. CDR1 SNHLY and CDR2 FYNNEI come from the germline V gene. The CDR3, as DNA: TGTGCCAGCAGTGGACTAGCGGGGGGGATCTTC. As protein: CASSGLAGGIF.

The V and J genes are TRBV5-1 and TRBJ2-5; D is uncertain. Trimming took 7 bases from V and 4 from J, leaving 14 bases between them. This CDR3 comprises 13 residues. Germline V gene data show CDR1 as SGHRS and CDR2 as YFSETQ. CDR3 region: CASRQDILETQYF. CDR3 nucleotide sequence: TGCGCCAGCCGACAAGACATCCTAGAGACCCAGTACTTC. Full variable domain (outside the CDR3, taken from reference TRBV5-1 and TRBJ2-5): KAGVTQTPRYLIKTRGQQVTLSCSPISGHRSVSWYQQTPGQGLQFLFEYFSETQRNKGNFPGRFSGRQFSNSRSEMNVSTLELGDSALYLCASRQDILETQYFGPGTRLLVL.

The chain links TRBV11-3 to TRBJ2-1; weak D call: TRBD2 (5 bases). The CDR3 covers 16 residues. The V end was cut by 4 bases, the J end by 0 bases, with 13 bases between. Germline-derived CDR1 and CDR2 are SGHNT and YENEEA. The DNA for the CDR3 is TGTGCCAGCAGCTCCTTTCGGAGCGGCTCCTACAATGAGCAGTTCTTC. Its protein is CASSSFRSGSYNEQFF.

V gene TRBV30 combines with J gene TRBJ2-5; possibly TRBD2 for D (5 bases). V was clipped by 5 bases and J by 5 bases, with 9 bases between them. Germline CDR1 is GTSNPN and CDR2 is SVGIG (reference sequence). The CDR3 is 11 amino acids. CDR3 sequence: CAWGLRETQYF. DNA of the CDR3: TGTGCCTGGGGACTCCGGGAGACCCAGTACTTC.

The chain is built from TRBV5-8 and TRBJ2-7; 8 bases fit TRBD2. The CDR3 is made up of 15 amino acids. J gave up 3 bases and V 4 bases, and 9 bases lay outside the gene matches. Germline CDR1 SGHTS, CDR2 YDEGEE. As DNA, the CDR3 is TGTGCCAGCAGCCCACTGCCCGGGGGGGGCTACGAGCAGTACTTC. Translated, it gives CASSPLPGGGYEQYF.

The chain recombines TRBV25-1 with TRBJ1-2; TRBD1 is a possible D gene (5 bases). The V end was cut by 1 base, the J end by 10 bases, with 13 bases between. CDR1 MGHDK and CDR2 SYGVNS come from the germline V gene. The CDR3 sequence is 13 residues long. Here the CDR3 reads CASSESGNRLYTF. The CDR3 coding sequence is TGTGCCAGCAGTGAATCAGGGAACAGGCTCTACACCTTC.

The rearrangement uses TRBV11-2 and TRBJ2-7, with a tentative D call TRBD1 (5 bases). The CDR3 has 15 amino acids. Germline loops: CDR1 SGHAT, CDR2 FQNNGV. Trimming cost V 2 bases and J 0 bases, with 11 bases left between them. The CDR3 loop reads CASSLWTPSSYEQYF. The CDR3 nucleotides are TGTGCCAGCAGCTTATGGACACCTAGCTCCTACGAGCAGTACTTC.

In its sample, this clone was seen once. The rearrangement joins TRBV5-1 to TRBJ2-5; 8 nucleotides align to TRBD2. The CDR3 totals 14 residues. V was pared by 3 bases and J by 4 bases, with 5 bases of the junction left unmatched. CDR1 SGHRS and CDR2 YFSETQ come from the germline V gene. The CDR3 reads CASSSGRGAETQYF. The CDR3, as DNA: TGCGCCAGCAGCTCCGGGAGGGGGGCAGAGACCCAGTACTTC.

The chain is built from TRBV18 and TRBJ1-5; no clear D. The CDR3 spans 13 residues. Germline CDR1 and CDR2: KGHSH and LQKENI. V was shortened by 2 bases and J by 7 bases, with 9 bases between the two germline ends. CDR3 sequence (DNA): TGTGCCAGCTCACCAGGGGAGGACCAGCCCCAGCATTTT. Protein sequence: CASSPGEDQPQHF.

J is TRBJ1-2 and V is TRBV11-2; D is unresolved. V lost 0 bases, J lost 3 bases, and 14 bases lay in between. Germline V CDR1 and CDR2: SGHAT, FQNNGV. The CDR3 spans 16 residues. The CDR3, as DNA: TGTGCCAGCAGCTTAGATTTGGTTCGGAGGGACTATGGCTACACCTTC. This sequence encodes CASSLDLVRRDYGYTF.

For the CDR3, the DNA is TGTGCCAGCAGGGGGGCAGGGCCAACACGCTCACATGGCTACACCTTC. Translating gives CASRGAGPTRSHGYTF. The chain joins TRBV27 to TRBJ1-2, with D perhaps matching TRBD1 (6 bases). Trimming took off 6 bases at V and 6 bases at J, with 23 bases between the two ends. The CDR3 contains 16 residues. The germline gives CDR1 MNHEY, CDR2 SMNVEV (reference sequence).

This clone was observed a single time. The chain carries TRBV5-6 and TRBJ2-3; 9 bases match TRBD2. With 4 bases clipped from V and 3 bases from J, the junction kept 9 bases outside the gene matches. Per germline, CDR1 SGHDT and CDR2 YYEEEE. CDR3 length equals 16 residues. CDR3 region: CASSRPGLARTDTQYF. The DNA for the CDR3 is TGTGCCAGCAGCCGGCCCGGACTAGCGCGGACAGATACGCAGTATTTT.

The chain is built from TRBV27 and TRBJ1-1, with 12 nucleotides matching TRBD1. CDR3 length: 20 residues. With V trimmed by 3 bases and J by 4 bases, 18 bases remained unmatched. The V gene's germline CDR1 is MNHEY and CDR2 SMNVEV (reference sequence). CDR3 nucleotide sequence: TGTGCCAGCAGTTTTATCTCCCCTACCGGGACAGGGGGCAATGGCACTGAAGCTTTCTTT. Translating it yields CASSFISPTGTGGNGTEAFF.